This T cell receptor beta chain was recovered during a study of CD8+CD57+ T cells in acquired aplastic anemia. The CDR3 length is 14 residues. Germline-derived CDR1 and CDR2 are SGHRS and YFSETQ. J lost 6 bases, V lost 3 bases, and 7 bases had no gene match. Notes on the study in general: For CD8+ Simpson's diversity, patients and controls showed no significant difference. Shared by patients and controls, nearly 30 CD8+ CDR3s were abundant in patients.

TCR beta VDJ and CDR3 were profiled, and genomic DNA was the template. Via MiXCR, TCRdb re-called the reads, giving one row per CDR3 protein. The sample has approximately 200,000 distinct CDR3 sequences, around 60% seen once. A note on this clonotype: Antigen: not known.

This clonotype was obtained from a human donor in good health. The chain couples TRBV5-1 to TRBJ2-7, with 9 bases matching TRBD2. The sample taken for sequencing was sorted CD4+, CD8+, or CD8+CD57+ T cells (not recorded which) from PBMCs. The DNA for the CDR3 is TGCGCCAGCAGCTGGGAGCGGGAGGTCGCCGAGCAGTACTTC. Residues: CASSWEREVAEQYF.